A single sample is the source of the 11 T cell receptor beta chains below, sequenced in a study of tissue T cells after allogeneic stem cell transplantation. The method was immunoSEQ multiplex PCR; TCRdb's version includes in-frame clones alone and lacks a portion of them. Of about 1,400 clones detected, 40% to 55% appear once; the ten largest clones hold approximately 30%. Time point given: mouse harvest day 14 after allogeneic transplant. The graft held 10^6 splenic CD5+ T cells and 10^7 T-cell-depleted bone marrow cells. The specimen was liver tissue. Receptors originate from a female BALB/c mouse given C57BL/6 T cells with graft-versus-host disease after an allogeneic hematopoietic cell transplant.

With regard to this clone: The gene symbols are mouse symbols. The CDR3 is cut off 1 residue early in the read; its end comes from the germline J gene. The genes are TRBV13-2 and TRBJ2-1; 7 bases map to TRBD2. V trimming: 3 bases; J trimming: 1 base; junction bases outside the gene matches: 1. Germline lookup yields CDR1 NNHNN and CDR2 SYGAGS (reference sequence). This CDR3 comprises 14 residues. The CDR3 protein is CASGGWGNYAEQFF. Incomplete CDR3 DNA: TGTGCCAGCGGTGGCTGGGGGAACTATGCTGAGCAGTTC.

With respect to this clone: The genes and germline here are from mouse. CDR3 protein: CASSSRDTQYF. The covered CDR3 bases are TGTGCCAGCAGCTCGCGGGACACCCAGTAC. The chain carries TRBV3 and TRBJ2-5; D unresolved. The read stops 1 residue short of the end of the CDR3; the missing end is completed from the germline J gene. Germline-derived CDR1 and CDR2 are SNHLY and FYNGKV (reference sequence). The CDR3 extends over 11 amino acids. Trimming left V 4 bases short and J 6 bases short, with 5 bases between.

As to this clone: The gene names here belong to mouse. The read gets to within 1 residue of the CDR3 end, and the germline J gene fills in the rest. The rearrangement joins TRBV3 to TRBJ1-2, with 9 bases aligning to TRBD1. Germline V gives CDR1 SNHLY, CDR2 FYNGKV (reference sequence). The CDR3 contains 14 residues. V dropped 4 bases and J dropped 4; count of bases not matched to a gene: 4. The CDR3 region is CASSSGTGSSDYTF. The covered CDR3 bases are TGTGCCAGCAGCTCCGGGACAGGGAGCTCCGACTACACC.

In the case of this clone: Gene names denote mouse genes. CDR3 DNA (partial): TGTGCCAGCAGTTTGAGGGGGTGGGACACAGAAGTCTTC. It codes for CASSLRGWDTEVF. The complete CDR3 protein is CASSLRGWDTEVFF. The genes are TRBV15 and TRBJ1-1; weak D call: TRBD1 (6 bases). With the read ending 1 residue before the CDR3 end, the germline J gene is used to fill in that end. This CDR3 is built from 14 residues. Trimming stripped 3 bases from V and 3 bases from J, with 11 bases between. CDR1 and CDR2 from the germline V gene are SGHND and FRSKSL.

With regard to this clone: Mouse gene names and germline throughout. The read is 1 residue too short to cover the CDR3 end, so that end is filled in from the germline J gene. The V gene is TRBV13-1, the J gene TRBJ2-7; D not certain. Germline-derived CDR1 and CDR2 are NSHNY and SYGAGN. CDR3 length equals 12 residues. With 1 base removed from V and 3 bases from J, the gap between germline ends came to 5 bases. The sequenced CDR3 bases are TGTGCCAGCAGTGATAACATCTATGAACAGTAC. Translated: CASSDNIYEQY. The whole CDR3 sequence is CASSDNIYEQYF.

On this clone itself: Mouse gene names apply. The DNA ends 1 residue before the CDR3 does, and the rest of the CDR3 is filled in from the germline J gene. The V call is TRBV16, the J call TRBJ1-3; no definite D call. The CDR3 spans 14 residues. V gave up 3 bases and J gave up 0 bases, with 6 bases separating them. Per germline, CDR1 SGHSA and CDR2 FRNQAP. The chain's CDR3 is CASSFTASGNTLYF. The covered CDR3 bases are TGTGCAAGCAGCTTCACAGCTTCTGGAAATACGCTCTAT.

Comments on this clone: Gene names denote mouse genes. The read stops 1 residue short of the end of the CDR3; the missing end is completed from the germline J gene. The chain is built from TRBV23 and TRBJ2-4; TRBD2 reflects the table's D call only, with no check against the DNA. Per germline, CDR1 KGHTA and CDR2 FQNQQP. This CDR3 contains 15 residues. Partial CDR3 DNA: TGCTCCAGCAGTCAATCCCTGGGGCGTCAAAACACCTTGTAC. Protein product: CSSSQSLGRQNTLY. The full CDR3 sequence reads CSSSQSLGRQNTLYF.

This clone is labeled as large. Genes here carry mouse names. From the germline J gene comes the end of the CDR3, since the read stops 1 residue before it. This sequence joins TRBV29 and TRBJ2-4; D is uncertain. Germline CDR1 is MSHET and CDR2 is SYDVDS. V was pared by 3 bases and J by 2 bases, with 6 bases between. This CDR3 contains 13 residues. The covered CDR3 bases are TGTGCTAGCAGTTTCCTGGTTCAAAACACCTTGTAC. Its protein is CASSFLVQNTLY. In full, the CDR3 reads CASSFLVQNTLYF.

This clone is termed hyperexpanded. Gene names are mouse gene names. The read halts 1 residue ahead of the CDR3 end, with the missing end drawn from the germline J gene. The rearrangement joins TRBV23 to TRBJ2-7; TRBD2, the D gene given by the table, was not confirmed from the DNA. The CDR3 consists of 14 residues. Looked up from germline, CDR1 is KGHTA and CDR2 is FQNQQP. The CDR3: CSSSRTGGPYEQYF. The DNA read from the CDR3 is TGCTCCAGCAGTCGGACTGGGGGGCCATATGAACAGTAC.

Concerning this clone itself: The genes and germline here are from mouse. The sequence runs out 1 residue before the end of the CDR3; the remainder is reconstructed from the germline J gene. The V gene is TRBV3, the J gene TRBJ2-5, with 11 bases identical to TRBD2. This CDR3 comprises 15 residues. The V segment lost 5 bases and the J segment 2 bases; nucleotides outside the gene matches: 3. Germline CDR1 is SNHLY and CDR2 is FYNGKV (reference sequence). Incomplete CDR3 DNA: TGTGCCAGCAGCACAGACTGGGGGGGCCAAGACACCCAGTAC. Translation gives CASSTDWGGQDTQY. The full CDR3 protein is CASSTDWGGQDTQYF.

This clone occurred a few times. A clone one base away is much larger, so this may be a read error. Genes here carry mouse names. The CDR3 end lies 1 residue beyond the end of the read and is filled in from the germline J gene. The J gene is TRBJ2-1, the V gene TRBV12-1; D gene uncertain. The V gene's germline CDR1 is SGHSN and CDR2 HYEKVE. Trimming took 2 bases from V and 4 from J, leaving 11 bases between them. The CDR3 sequence is 14 residues long. The CDR3 is CASSPPGKYAEQFF. Incomplete CDR3 DNA: TGTGCCAGCTCTCCACCGGGAAAATATGCTGAGCAGTTC.